This TCR beta chain was observed in a study of persistence of HIV-infected CD4 T cells. Study outcomes and limitations: Degenerate expanded CDR3beta sequences were enriched among CMV- and Gag-responding cells.

This was the immunoSEQ version 4 assay in survey mode. The assay was immunoSEQ multiplex PCR, and TCRdb's table has in-frame clones only and misses some. Counted here are about 40,000 clones, over 75% occurring once; the ten biggest clones make up about 5%. CDR1 is MDHEN and CDR2 is SYDVKM in the germline V gene. This CDR3 has 12 amino acids. V was cut by 1 base and J by 5 bases, with 5 bases left in between. Overlapping HIV-1 Gag 15-mer peptides at around 0.91 ug per peptide per mL were used. Memory cells lacking CD40L and CD69 with high CD45RO were sorted. Concerning this clone itself: The antigen is unknown.

This TCR was recovered from an adult with HIV. The donor label of this sample is uncertain. J is TRBJ1-1 and V is TRBV28, with D unclear. Material: cultured CD4+ T cells from PBMCs, obtained from a patient who received antiretroviral therapy. The CDR3 DNA reads TGTGCCAGCAGTTTATCGATGACTGAAGCTTTCTTT. Translating it yields CASSLSMTEAFF.